The 5 T cell receptor beta chains listed next were all sequenced from one sample in a study of cytomegalovirus exposure and HLA in healthy donors. Measured with immunoSEQ multiplex PCR; TCRdb has only the in-frame clones, and not every one. Among approximately 260,000 clones, 80% to 90% were seen once, and the ten largest hold around 1%. The material sequenced was PBMCs. Source of these receptors: a woman younger than 30 in good health and CMV-seronegative.

The CDR3 is CALMSSGPYNEQFF. The DNA of the CDR3 is TGTGCCTTAATGTCTAGCGGACCTTACAATGAGCAGTTCTTC. The V and J genes are TRBV30 and TRBJ2-1, with 7 nucleotides matching TRBD2. V shed 7 bases and J 4 bases; nucleotides not matched to a gene: 10. Germline V gene data show CDR1 as GTSNPN and CDR2 as SVGIG (reference sequence). The CDR3 length is 14 residues.

V is TRBV7-9 and J is TRBJ1-1; TRBD1 agrees at 9 bases. The trim removed 2 bases at V and 5 bases at J, leaving 3 bases unmatched. The CDR3 runs to 14 residues. Germline values: CDR1 SEHNR, CDR2 FQNEAQ (reference sequence). The DNA of the CDR3 is TGTGCCAGCAGCTTAAGGGGACAGGGAACTGAAGCTTTCTTT. This encodes CASSLRGQGTEAFF.

The V call is TRBV6-5, the J call TRBJ2-3, with 8 nucleotides matching TRBD2. The V and J ends lost 2 bases and 2 bases, in that order; junction bases with no gene match: 6. CDR1 is MNHEY, CDR2 SVGAGI, per germline. This CDR3 has 16 amino acids. In DNA form, the CDR3 reads TGTGCCAGCAGTTACGGGCTAGCGGGCATCACAGATACGCAGTATTTT. It translates to CASSYGLAGITDTQYF.

The chain joins TRBV25-1 to TRBJ1-1; D uncertain. The ends were cut back, 1 base at V and 7 bases at J, with 13 bases in the middle. The CDR3 length is 14 residues. Per germline, CDR1 MGHDK and CDR2 SYGVNS. For the CDR3, the DNA is TGTGCCAGCAGTGAATCGGTTTTGCCGGGTGAAGCTTTCTTT. Translation: CASSESVLPGEAFF.

The J gene is TRBJ2-7, the V gene TRBV5-1; 9 nucleotides line up with TRBD1. The CDR3 is 14 residues long. Germline CDR1 and CDR2: SGHRS and YFSETQ. V shed 4 bases, J shed 6 bases, and the junction held 8 bases outside the gene matches. The CDR3 sequence: CASSQPRTGVEQYF. CDR3 DNA: TGCGCCAGCAGCCAGCCGCGGACAGGGGTCGAGCAGTACTTC.